Given below is one T cell receptor beta chain in context. The record originates from a study of T cells expressing NK-cell markers. The germline CDR1 and CDR2 sequences are SGHRS and YFSETQ. The CDR3 spans 13 residues. TCRdb reworked the 5' RACE reads into one entry per CDR3 protein, no DNA. This table lists hundreds of thousands of distinct CDR3 sequences. This receptor was obtained from a man younger than 35 in good health. The genes are TRBV5-1 and TRBJ1-5; TCRdb's D gene call, TRBD1, goes unchecked for lack of DNA. The specimen sequenced was blood T cells: a sorted CD56 or NKG2C T cell subset, CD4+ or CD8+ T cells, or bulk PBMC T cells (not recorded which). CDR3 region: CASRVGTGWPQHF.